The clone carrying this T cell receptor (beta chain) was counted ten times or more. Antigen specificity is unknown. The CDR3 runs to 14 residues. Trimming removed 1 base at V and 0 bases at J, with 7 bases between. Molecular barcoding with unique molecular identifiers was used for the TCRbeta library. A single record per CDR3 protein comes from TCRdb applying MiXCR to the PCR reads. The sample lists about 300,000 distinct CDR3 sequences, about a tenth occurring once. This sample was included in a study of T-cell reconstitution after alpha-beta-depleted transplantation in children. The study's findings and limits: T-cell numbers and diversity one year post-transplant derived largely from freshly generated T cells. After transplant, at about two months, alpha-beta T cells were reportedly derived from several hundred expanded graft clones.

This TCR was sampled from a boy in the first two years of life with acute myeloid leukemia, due to receive a stem cell transplant. The specimen was PBMCs, collected before TCRalphabeta/CD19-depleted stem cell transplant. The genes are TRBV12-3 or TRBV12-4 and TRBJ2-7; D remains ambiguous. CDR3 loop: CASSLGQLSYEQYF. The DNA for the CDR3 is TGTGCCAGCAGTTTAGGGCAGCTCTCCTACGAGCAGTACTTC.